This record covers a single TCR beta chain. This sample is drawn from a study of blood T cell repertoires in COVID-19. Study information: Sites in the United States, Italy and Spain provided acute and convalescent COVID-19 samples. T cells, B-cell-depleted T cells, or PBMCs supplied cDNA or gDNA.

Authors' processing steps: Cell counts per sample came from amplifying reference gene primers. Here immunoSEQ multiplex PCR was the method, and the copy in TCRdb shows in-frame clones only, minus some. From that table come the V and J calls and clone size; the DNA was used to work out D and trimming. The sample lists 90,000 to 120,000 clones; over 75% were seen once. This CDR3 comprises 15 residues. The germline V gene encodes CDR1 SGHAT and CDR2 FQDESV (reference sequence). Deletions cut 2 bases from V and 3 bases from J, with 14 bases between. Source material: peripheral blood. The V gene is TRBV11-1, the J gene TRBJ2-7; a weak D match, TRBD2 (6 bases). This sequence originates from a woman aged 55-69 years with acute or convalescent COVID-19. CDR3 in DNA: TGTGCCAGCAGCTTAATAGGCGGGATTAGCTACGAGCAGTACTTC. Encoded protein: CASSLIGGISYEQYF.